This TCR beta chain was observed in a study of type 1 and type 2 diabetes patients. Trimming cost V 6 bases and J 0 bases, with 11 bases left between them. In germline, CDR1 is MNHEY, CDR2 SMNVEV (reference sequence). This CDR3 contains 14 residues. PCR was run on genomic DNA. A primer set of 30 forward and 13 reverse primers amplified the CDR3. TCRdb redid the calling of the multiplex PCR reads with MiXCR, one entry per CDR3 protein. The sample has 280,000 or so distinct CDR3 sequences; approximately 50% are singletons. This chain joins TRBV27 and TRBJ1-1; D uncertain. Sequenced material: peripheral blood mononuclear cells (PBMCs). The TCR originated in a man aged 18 to 29 with type 2 diabetes. The DNA of the CDR3 is TGTGCCAGCAGCCAGGATGTTATGAACACTGAAGCTTTCTTT. Protein sequence: CASSQDVMNTEAFF.